This is a list of T cell receptor beta chains from one sample in a study of tumor-infiltrating lymphocytes in primary liver carcinoma. TCRdb used MiXCR to reprocess the multiplex PCR reads, holding one entry per CDR3 protein. Found here are some 180,000 distinct CDR3 sequences, over 50% of them singletons; the top ten hold around 74%. Sequencing was done on a sample of peripheral blood. The source is a man in his forties with primary liver carcinoma and hepatitis B virus infection. The CDR3 runs from the conserved cysteine through the conserved F or W. A D gene is named only where the DNA matches it firmly. Not every row has a clone size; where given, it reads once, few, many or a size class.

CDR3aa | CDR3nt | d_gene | abundance | j_gene | v_gene
CASSPWISGREGTGELFF | TGTGCCAGCAGTCCCTGGATTAGCGGGAGGGAGGGCACCGGGGAGCTGTTTTTT | TRBD2 | - | TRBJ2-2 | TRBV28
CASSPGTNSEAFF | TGTGCTAGCAGCCCCGGGACGAACAGTGAAGCTTTCTTT | - | - | TRBJ1-1 | TRBV11-2
CSGARDVTQETQYF | TGCAGCGGGGCGAGGGACGTCACCCAAGAGACCCAGTACTTC | - | - | TRBJ2-5 | TRBV29-1
CASSLPPIYEQYF | TGTGCCAGCAGTTTACCCCCAATCTACGAGCAGTACTTC | - | - | TRBJ2-7 | TRBV12-3/TRBV12-4
CASSLTSGTDRQYF | TGCGCCAGCAGCCTGACTAGCGGGACAGATAGGCAGTATTTT | TRBD2 | - | TRBJ2-3 | TRBV4-1
CASSVRGGRASRTNTGELFF | TGTGCCAGCAGCGTTCGTGGAGGCAGGGCCTCCCGTACGAACACCGGGGAGCTGTTTTTT | - | many | TRBJ2-2 | TRBV11-2
CASTTGTGTSDYEQYF | TGTGCCAGCACTACCGGGACCGGGACTAGCGACTACGAGCAGTACTTC | TRBD2 | - | TRBJ2-7 | TRBV6-2/TRBV6-3
CASSHPLDHEQYF | TGTGCCAGCAGCCACCCCTTAGACCACGAGCAGTACTTC | - | few | TRBJ2-7 | TRBV4-2
CASSATGRLEQYF | TGTGCCAGCAGCGCTACGGGCCGATTGGAGCAGTACTTC | - | - | TRBJ2-7 | TRBV7-9
CASSLDGSSGAYNEQFF | TGTGCCAGCAGCTTAGATGGGTCTAGCGGGGCCTACAACGAGCAGTTCTTC | TRBD2 | - | TRBJ2-1 | TRBV11-2
CAWSVNEEKLFF | TGTGCCTGGAGCGTGAACGAAGAAAAACTGTTTTTT | - | - | TRBJ1-4 | TRBV30
CTISQGNEQPQHF | TGTACCATCAGTCAGGGGAATGAACAGCCCCAGCATTTT | - | - | TRBJ1-5 | TRBV10-3
CASSLDTGTSGYNEQFF | TGTGCCAGCAGCTTAGACACCGGGACTAGCGGTTACAATGAGCAGTTCTTC | TRBD2 | many | TRBJ2-1 | TRBV11-3
CASSRTGDTQYF | TGTGCCAGCAGTAGGACAGGAGATACGCAGTATTTT | TRBD1 | few | TRBJ2-3 | TRBV12-3/TRBV12-4
CASSMGLAGEDDNEQFF | TGTGCCAGCAGCATGGGACTAGCGGGAGAAGATGACAATGAGCAGTTCTTC | TRBD2 | - | TRBJ2-1 | TRBV11-1
CASSSYGKAGFF | TGTGCCAGCAGTTCATACGGGAAGGCAGGGTTCTTC | - | - | TRBJ2-1 | TRBV28
CASSLVGGQPQHF | TGCGCCAGCAGCTTGGTTGGGGGGCAGCCCCAGCATTTT | - | - | TRBJ1-5 | TRBV5-1
CASSLDQQGLGLETQYF | TGTGCCAGCAGCTTAGATCAACAGGGCCTGGGTCTAGAGACCCAGTACTTC | - | medium-sized | TRBJ2-5 | TRBV11-2
CASSLRGQGTNTLYF | TGTGCCAGCAGCCTGAGGGGACAGGGTACAAATACGCTGTATTTT | TRBD1 | - | TRBJ2-3 | TRBV6-5
CASSLESGSRYEQYF | TGTGCCAGCAGCTTAGAGAGCGGGAGCCGCTACGAGCAGTACTTC | TRBD2 | - | TRBJ2-7 | TRBV7-8
CASIFSDRGRHGYTF | TGTGCCAGCATTTTTTCGGACAGGGGGCGTCATGGCTACACCTTC | TRBD1 | - | TRBJ1-2 | TRBV28
CASSPPGQGAVNGYTF | TGTGCCAGCAGTCCCCCGGGACAGGGGGCAGTGAATGGCTACACCTTC | TRBD1 | few | TRBJ1-2 | TRBV6-5
CASSFGSNTGELFF | TGTGCCAGCAGCTTCGGATCGAACACCGGGGAGCTGTTTTTT | - | many | TRBJ2-2 | TRBV11-2
CASTGVSSYEQYF | TGTGCTAGCACCGGGGTGAGCAGCTACGAGCAGTACTTC | - | - | TRBJ2-7 | TRBV12-3/TRBV12-4
CASSPRTGRSTDTQYF | TGCGCCAGCAGCCCACGGACAGGGAGGTCCACAGATACGCAGTATTTT | TRBD1 | - | TRBJ2-3 | TRBV4-1
CASRSEAGTRETQYF | TGTGCCAGCAGATCCGAAGCAGGTACTAGAGAGACCCAGTACTTC | - | - | TRBJ2-5 | TRBV11-2
CASSPTSDGNEQFF | TGTGCCAGCTCACCTACCAGCGACGGGAATGAGCAGTTCTTC | - | few | TRBJ2-1 | TRBV18
CSASLGSGGANVLTF | TGCAGTGCTAGCCTAGGGTCCGGTGGGGCCAACGTCCTGACTTTC | - | once | TRBJ2-6 | TRBV20-1
CASGYSAGDGEQFF | TGTGCCAGCGGTTATTCAGCGGGAGACGGTGAGCAGTTCTTC | TRBD2 | - | TRBJ2-1 | TRBV6-5